The T cell receptor beta chain described here comes from a study of shared clonotypes between healthy human individuals. Whole-study context: Three plates were used per donor for CD4 naive, three for CD4 memory, two for CD8 naive and one for CD8 memory.

Template for every sorted-subset replicate PCR totaled about 200 ng DNA, 25,000 to 35,000 T cell genomes. The method was immunoSEQ multiplex PCR; TCRdb's version includes in-frame clones alone and lacks a portion of them. The table records some 1,900,000 clones, approximately 95% of them present only once. CD8 cells classed as naive were CD45RO-negative and positively selected for CCR7, excluding terminally differentiated effector memory CD45RA+ cells. The CDR3 is 17 residues long. Germline lookup yields CDR1 SGHDT and CDR2 YYEEEE. V was trimmed by 0 bases and J by 1 base, leaving 16 bases between them. Findings and limits, study-wide: Several donors showed sharing of about 4.7% of naive CD4 clonotypes. Memory subsets generally showed smaller estimated richness than naive subsets did.

As concerns this clone: Antigen unknown.

This sequence was found in a man aged 18-30 years in good health. Sequenced input: naive CD8+ T cells sorted from blood. The chain couples TRBV5-6 to TRBJ2-5; D may correspond to TRBD1 or TRBD2 (5 bases each). The CDR3 loop reads CASSLGAGWGAQETQYF. CDR3 nucleotides: TGTGCCAGCAGCTTGGGTGCAGGGTGGGGAGCCCAAGAGACCCAGTACTTC.